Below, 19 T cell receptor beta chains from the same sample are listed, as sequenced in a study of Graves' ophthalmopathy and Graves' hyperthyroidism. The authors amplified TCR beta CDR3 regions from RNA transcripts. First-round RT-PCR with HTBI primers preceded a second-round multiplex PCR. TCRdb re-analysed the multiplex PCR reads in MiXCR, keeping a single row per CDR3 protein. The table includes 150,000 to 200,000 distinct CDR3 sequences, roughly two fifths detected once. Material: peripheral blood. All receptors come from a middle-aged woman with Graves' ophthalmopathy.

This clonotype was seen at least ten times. CDR3 residues: CASSYEWGRGSNEQFF. The DNA for the CDR3 is TGTGCCAGCAGTTACGAATGGGGCCGAGGGAGCAATGAGCAGTTCTTC. V gene TRBV6-2 or TRBV6-3 combines with J gene TRBJ2-1, with D perhaps being TRBD1 or TRBD2 (5 bases each). CDR1 is MNHEY, CDR2 SVGEGT, per germline. The CDR3 runs 16 residues. V was pared by 2 bases and J by 6 bases, with 17 bases between.

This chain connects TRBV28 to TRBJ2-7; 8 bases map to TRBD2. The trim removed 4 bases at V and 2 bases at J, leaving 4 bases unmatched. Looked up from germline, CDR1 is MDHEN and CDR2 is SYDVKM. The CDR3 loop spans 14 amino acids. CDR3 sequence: CASSSGGATYEQYF. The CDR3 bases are TGTGCCAGCAGTTCCGGGGGGGCCACCTACGAGCAGTACTTC. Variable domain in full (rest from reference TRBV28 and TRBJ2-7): DVKVTQSSRYLVKRTGEKVFLECVQDMDHENMFWYRQDPGLGLRLIYFSYDVKMKEKGDIPEGYSVSREKKERFSLILESASTNQTSMYLCASSSGGATYEQYFGPGTRLTVT.

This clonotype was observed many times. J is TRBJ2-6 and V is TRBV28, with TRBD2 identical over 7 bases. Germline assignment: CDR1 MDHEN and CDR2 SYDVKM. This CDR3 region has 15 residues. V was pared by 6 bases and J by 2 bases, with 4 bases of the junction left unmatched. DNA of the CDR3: TGTGCCAGCAGGGTCCGGGGGGCTGGGGCCAACGTCCTGACTTTC. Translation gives CASRVRGAGANVLTF.

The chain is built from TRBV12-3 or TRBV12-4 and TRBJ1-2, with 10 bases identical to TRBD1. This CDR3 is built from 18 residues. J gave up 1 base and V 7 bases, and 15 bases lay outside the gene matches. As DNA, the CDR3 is TGTGCCAGCACCCCCGGGGCCCATCGGACAGGGGGTAACTATGGCTACACCTTC. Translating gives CASTPGAHRTGGNYGYTF.

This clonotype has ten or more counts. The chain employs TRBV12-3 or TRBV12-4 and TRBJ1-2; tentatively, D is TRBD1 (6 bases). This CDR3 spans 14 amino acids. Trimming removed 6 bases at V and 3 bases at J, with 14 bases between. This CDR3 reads CASSPGEGDYGYTF. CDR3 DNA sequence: TGTGCCAGCAGCCCCGGGGAGGGGGACTATGGCTACACCTTC.

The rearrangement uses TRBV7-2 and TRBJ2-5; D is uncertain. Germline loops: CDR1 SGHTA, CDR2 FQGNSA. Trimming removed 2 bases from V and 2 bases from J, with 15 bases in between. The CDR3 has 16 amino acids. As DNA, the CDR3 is TGTGCCAGCAGCTTATTGTCTAGTACCCTACAAGAGACCCAGTACTTC. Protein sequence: CASSLLSSTLQETQYF. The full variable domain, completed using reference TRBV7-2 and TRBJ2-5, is GAGVSQSPSNKVTEKGKDVELRCDPISGHTALYWYRQSLGQGLEFLIYFQGNSAPDKSGLPSDRFSAERTGGSVSTLTIQRTQQEDSAVYLCASSLLSSTLQETQYFGPGTRLLVL.

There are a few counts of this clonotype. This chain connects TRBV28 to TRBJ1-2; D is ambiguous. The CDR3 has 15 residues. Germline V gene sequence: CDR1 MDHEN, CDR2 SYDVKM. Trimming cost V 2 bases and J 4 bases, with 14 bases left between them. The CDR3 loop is CASSLDPPGPYGYTF. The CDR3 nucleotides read TGTGCCAGCAGTTTAGACCCTCCAGGACCCTATGGCTACACCTTC.

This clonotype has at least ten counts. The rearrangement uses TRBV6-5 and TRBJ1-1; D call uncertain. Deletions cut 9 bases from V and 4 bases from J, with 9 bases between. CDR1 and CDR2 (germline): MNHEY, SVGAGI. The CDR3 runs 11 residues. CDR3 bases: TGTGCCAGTCTCGCCGGCACTGAAGCTTTCTTT. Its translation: CASLAGTEAFF.

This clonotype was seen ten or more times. The CDR3 here is CASSEFGQAGYRNQPQHF. CDR3 coding DNA: TGTGCCAGCAGTGAATTCGGACAGGCGGGTTATCGCAATCAGCCCCAGCATTTT. The V call is TRBV6-1, the J call TRBJ1-5, with TRBD1 matching over 7 bases. Germline lookup yields CDR1 MNHNS and CDR2 SASEGT. The CDR3 runs 18 residues. The V and J ends lost 2 bases and 2 bases, in that order; junction bases with no gene match: 12.

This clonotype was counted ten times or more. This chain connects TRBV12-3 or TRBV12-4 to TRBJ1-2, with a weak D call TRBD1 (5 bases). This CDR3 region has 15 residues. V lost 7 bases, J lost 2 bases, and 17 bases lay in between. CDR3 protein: CASKKRGFLNYGYTF. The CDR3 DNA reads TGTGCCAGCAAAAAGCGGGGCTTCCTCAACTATGGCTACACCTTC.

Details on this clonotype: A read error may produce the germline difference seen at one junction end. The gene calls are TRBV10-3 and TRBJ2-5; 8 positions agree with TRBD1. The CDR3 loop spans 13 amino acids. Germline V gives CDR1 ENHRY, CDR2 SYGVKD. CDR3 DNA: TGTGCCAGCAGTCCCAGGGGGCGAGAGACCCAGTACTTC. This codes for CASSPRGRETQYF.

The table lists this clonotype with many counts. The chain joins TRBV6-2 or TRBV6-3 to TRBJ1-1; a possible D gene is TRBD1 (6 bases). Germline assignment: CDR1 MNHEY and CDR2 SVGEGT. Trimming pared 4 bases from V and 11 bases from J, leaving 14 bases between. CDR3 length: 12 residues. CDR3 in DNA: TGTGCCAGCAGTTTTGGGACACCTGGGGCTTTCTTT. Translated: CASSFGTPGAFF.

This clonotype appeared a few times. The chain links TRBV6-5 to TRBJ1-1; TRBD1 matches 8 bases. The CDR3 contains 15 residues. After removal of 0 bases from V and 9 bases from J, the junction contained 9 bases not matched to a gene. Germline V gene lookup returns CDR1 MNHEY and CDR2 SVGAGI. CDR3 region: CASSYSSGQGQQAFF. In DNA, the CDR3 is TGTGCCAGCAGTTACTCGAGCGGACAGGGACAACAAGCTTTCTTT.

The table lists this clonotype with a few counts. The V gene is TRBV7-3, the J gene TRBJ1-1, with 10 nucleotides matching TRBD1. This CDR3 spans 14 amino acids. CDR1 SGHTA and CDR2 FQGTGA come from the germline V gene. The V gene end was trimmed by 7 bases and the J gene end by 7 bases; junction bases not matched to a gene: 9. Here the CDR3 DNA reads TGTGCCAGCAACGAGGGGACAGGGGCCGGTGAAGCTTTCTTT. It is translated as CASNEGTGAGEAFF.

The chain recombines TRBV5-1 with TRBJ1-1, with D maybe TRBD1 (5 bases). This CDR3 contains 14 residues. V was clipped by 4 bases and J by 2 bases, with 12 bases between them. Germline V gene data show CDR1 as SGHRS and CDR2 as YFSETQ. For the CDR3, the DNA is TGCGCCAGCAGCCGGGGGGGAACCAACACTGAAGCTTTCTTT. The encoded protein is CASSRGGTNTEAFF.

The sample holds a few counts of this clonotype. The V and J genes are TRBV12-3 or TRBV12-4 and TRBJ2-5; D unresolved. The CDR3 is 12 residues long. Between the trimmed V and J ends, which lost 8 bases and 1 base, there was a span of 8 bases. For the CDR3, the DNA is TGTGCCAGCGCTGAGTCCCAAGAGACCCAGTACTTC. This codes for CASAESQETQYF.

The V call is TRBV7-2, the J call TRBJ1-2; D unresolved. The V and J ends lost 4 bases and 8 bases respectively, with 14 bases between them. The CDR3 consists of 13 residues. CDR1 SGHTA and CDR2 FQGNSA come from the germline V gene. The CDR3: CASSSPVLRGYTF. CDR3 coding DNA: TGTGCCAGCAGCTCTCCGGTCCTTCGGGGCTACACCTTC.

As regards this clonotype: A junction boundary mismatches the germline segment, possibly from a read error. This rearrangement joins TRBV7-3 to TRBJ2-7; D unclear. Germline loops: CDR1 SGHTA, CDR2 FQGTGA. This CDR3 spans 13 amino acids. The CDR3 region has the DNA TGTGCCAGCAGCAATGGGCCAGCCTCCCAGGCAGACTTC. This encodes CASSNGPASQADF.

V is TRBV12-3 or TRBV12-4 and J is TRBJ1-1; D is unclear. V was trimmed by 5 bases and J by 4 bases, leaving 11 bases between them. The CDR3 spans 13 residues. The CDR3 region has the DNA TGTGCCAGCAGTGAATACCCCGTCACTGAAGCTTTCTTT. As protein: CASSEYPVTEAFF.